This T cell receptor beta chain was retrieved from a study of cytomegalovirus exposure and HLA in healthy donors (dated by TCRdb to about 2017). Broadly, across the study: According to an earlier analysis of a few hundred of the donors, roughly 180 million T cells yielded roughly 110 million unique TCR beta sequences and approximately 280 Gb of sequence data. Among some 400 genotyped donors of the cohort, an average of roughly 230,000 unique TCR beta nucleotide sequences was sequenced per donor, of which about 18% were non-productive. The study combined high-throughput TCR immunosequencing, statistical association of individual TCRs with disease status, and machine learning to predict cytomegalovirus infection status. To decide whether each TCR beta V gene segment behaved as functional or pseudogenic, an earlier analysis of approximately 620 of the donors relied on high-throughput TCR beta sequencing. A separate validation cohort of roughly 110 different subjects was used in addition to the 666-subject first cohort. The study aimed to test whether cataloging public T cell receptors could reveal signatures of past pathogen exposure. Typing coverage varied by locus: about 620-640 donors for A, B, C, DRB1 and DQB1; 500 to 550 for DQA1; 606 for DPA1; fewer than 480 for DPB1. HLA typing included class I and class II loci at four-digit resolution. In a later genetic analysis, genome-wide SNP genotypes for 398 of the 666 donors were used, and that subset was treated as a discovery cohort. Of the approximately 370 genotyped donors, approximately 80% were placed in the genetic ancestry cluster associated with self-reported Caucasian donors. An early release covering roughly 600 HLA-typed donors comprised about 300 gigabases of sequencing data and some 79 million unique TCR sequences. A later analysis re-analyzed previously published TCR beta repertoires from 600 to 850 donors and added high-resolution HLA genotyping to study TCR occurrence patterns. Donor age, sex, ethnicity and CMV serostatus were collected together with the repertoire data. Using immunosequencing, the study profiled T cell repertoires from around 680 subjects and related those repertoires to cytomegalovirus serostatus. About five DR-DQ haplotypes were treated as single units for association and clustering because of strong linkage in the cohort. The later analysis used no new phenotypic data to find candidate immune exposures, relying instead on TCR beta sequences and their occurrence across donors. All discovery cohort repertoires had been generated on a single sequencing platform.

Details on this clone: This receptor's antigen is unknown. Base qualities are not recorded, but no much larger clone differs from it by a single base.

The paper as a whole reports these results and caveats: The only immune exposure information available for the cohort was CMV serostatus. In a later genetic analysis, fewer N-insertions in productive TCRs were reported among donors in an Asian-associated ancestry cluster than the roughly 700-donor mean. Compared with equally common non-associated chains, HLA-associated TCR beta chains in a later analysis were more clonally expanded and had lower generation probabilities. In a later analysis, around 17,000 TCR beta sequences were associated with specific HLA alleles at a false discovery rate of 0.05. Most TCR sequences were observed very rarely across donors, whereas some public TCRs were present in many individuals. The cohort was sequenced for TCR beta chains only, and without alpha or paired-chain data the features that could be detected were limited. The authors suggested that the approach could potentially be extended to other disease states and immunological phenotypes. Cytomegalovirus status was reported to be diagnosed by the classifier with high specificity and sensitivity in both the original and validation cohorts. A total of roughly 160 TCR beta chains were listed by the study as associated with cytomegalovirus. A few of the identified cytomegalovirus-associated TCR beta chains were confirmed in vitro to be specific for cytomegalovirus antigens. Because counts were too low, 15 or so rarely observed V segments, including chromosome 9 orphons, were excluded from the earlier analysis of several hundred of the donors. Correlated functional status among segregating V segments might reflect linkage disequilibrium, but an unknown experimental factor could not be ruled out. The 87-base-pair reads could not distinguish some IMGT-functional V segments, including TRBV6-2 and TRBV6-3, so those segments were excluded. In an earlier analysis of fewer than 700 of the donors, most TCR beta V segments appeared in productive rearrangements about 87% or about 30% of the time, broadly matching IMGT annotations. In a later genetic analysis, a missense DCLRE1C variant was associated with V-gene and J-gene trimming of TCR beta chains, and the association was replicated in an independent cohort. A group of highly shared sequence variants was considered likely to be a technical artifact of the sequencing pipeline. Presence/absence analyses assumed roughly uniform sequencing depth across donors, an assumption that may not hold. Because HLA typing was unavailable for some donors at each locus, only the typed subset was used in association tests. Assigning TCR associations to individual alleles was difficult when HLA alleles, especially DR and DQ, strongly co-occurred. Most CMV-associated TCR beta chains appeared to be HLA-restricted in a later analysis, and the HLA associations seemed to be driven largely by CMV exposure. A further reported finding was that TCR beta sequences accurately predicted the HLA-A and HLA-B alleles for most subjects in the first cohort. According to a later analysis, parvovirus B19, influenza, CMV and Epstein-Barr virus appeared linked to several top co-occurrence clusters. A later analysis found that TCR association rates varied across HLA loci, with DRB1 alleles showing the most associated TCRs and HLA-C alleles the fewest.

Compared with germline, V lacks 2 bases and J lacks 4 bases; bases without a gene match: 1. Counted from cysteine to phenylalanine, this CDR3 has 13 amino acids. Only the CDR3 part of the read is kept: 39 bases, read in frame from the first base. For CDR1 and CDR2, the germline V gene lists MDHEN and SYDVKM. The cohort comprised 710 or so healthy bone marrow donors. At the time of sampling, all cohort members were nominally healthy, though unrecorded immune exposures were likely present. The donor tested CMV seronegative and was one of the 352 seronegative cohort members. A peripheral blood sample was provided by each donor, and peripheral blood mononuclear cells were used for TCR beta sequencing. The Qiagen DNeasy Blood Extraction Kit was used to extract genomic DNA from the blood cell samples. The library came from the immunoSEQ multiplex PCR assay. The multiplex PCR relied on a mix of 60 forward primers for TCR Vbeta segments and 13 reverse primers for TCR Jbeta segments. The CDR3 region of rearranged TCR beta genes was amplified from genomic DNA with a multiplex PCR assay. On the Illumina HiSeq System, the amplified TCR beta libraries were sequenced as 87-base-pair reads. The published analysis was carried out like this. In a later analysis, 80 million or so unique TCR beta chains were counted across the approximately 670 repertoires, and roughly 9.9 million of these chains were shared by at least two donors. Raw reads were error-corrected and collapsed into unique sequences with a nearest-neighbor algorithm that merged closely related sequences to remove PCR and sequencing errors. CDR3 sequences were aligned to IMGT reference sequences to assign V, D and J gene segments. Each retained sequence needed at least a six-nucleotide match to both a V gene segment and a J gene segment. A rearrangement counted as productive if the CDR3 had no stop codons and remained in frame with V and J, and every other rearrangement counted as non-productive. CDR3 was defined by IMGT convention, running from the second conserved V-encoded cysteine to the conserved J-encoded phenylalanine. The earlier analysis of a few hundred of the donors excluded any sequence lacking an unambiguous match to a single V gene segment. In an earlier analysis of about 590 of the donors, a V segment was called functional when productive rearrangements were above 56.7%, and segregating when the standard deviation between donors exceeded 5%. A statistical classification framework was built to diagnose cytomegalovirus status from the catalog of TCR beta chain sequences. V and J gene assignment, in a later analysis, came from comparing TCR nucleotide sequences with IMGT/GENE-DB human TR gene sequences. In a later analysis, CDR3 sequences and most-parsimonious VDJ recombination scenarios were assigned using the TCRdist pipeline. In a later analysis, each TCR beta chain was defined by its CDR3 amino acid sequence together with its V-gene family, and reads lacking a unique V-gene family were excluded. To address suspected cross-contamination and a sequencing artifact, a later analysis removed under 600 highly shared, low-generation-probability nucleotide sequences. For each public chain, a later analysis derived a clonal expansion index from normalized ranks of inferred template counts within each repertoire. In a later analysis, generation probabilities were computed using a VDJ recombination model fitted to out-of-frame rearrangements, and the results were checked against IGoR. Hypergeometric tests were used in a later analysis to score TCR-TCR, TCR-HLA and TCR-CMV co-occurrence, with a repertoire-size bias correction applied to the TCR pairs. In a later analysis, false discovery rates were estimated by permuting HLA or CMV assignments 20 times. In a later analysis, co-occurring TCRs were grouped using DBSCAN, and TCRdist sequence similarity was added for clustering within HLA-allele-positive subsets. For co-occurrence clustering, repertoires with fewer than 30,000 or more than 120,000 public chains were excluded, along with roughly 5 repertoires with anomalous nucleotide sharing. TCRdb retrieved this table from immuneACCESS and kept in-frame rearrangements only. Not all clones are present; in checked studies, unresolved V genes account for under half, and no reason is known for the remainder. Clone size and V and J calls were adopted from that table, with D and trimming inferred from the DNA. The sample profile shows 150,000 to 160,000 clones; around 68% of them were found once. In total, the top ten clones hold 2.1% of the sample.

The chain was built from TRBV28 and TRBJ1-1; TRBD1 fits 7 bases in the junction. The sequenced material came from PBMCs. This TCR was recovered from a man under 40 in good health and CMV-seronegative. CDR3 reads: CASSLAGGTEAFF. The DNA reads TGTGCCAGCAGTTTAGCAGGGGGCACTGAAGCTTTCTTT. The CDR3, completed at both ends by the reference TRBV28 and TRBJ1-1 genes, gives the full variable domain DVKVTQSSRYLVKRTGEKVFLECVQDMDHENMFWYRQDPGLGLRLIYFSYDVKMKEKGDIPEGYSVSREKKERFSLILESASTNQTSMYLCASSLAGGTEAFFGQGTRLTVV.